The 14 T cell receptor beta chains reported below all come from one sample, sequenced in a study of T cell responses to AZD1222 COVID-19 vaccine. Assay: immunoSEQ multiplex PCR; the TCRdb copy retains only in-frame clones and omits some. The data show around 150,000 clones, with 92% seen just once and around 1% held by the top ten. The material sequenced was peripheral blood, taken 28 days after the second AZD1222 dose. These receptors came from an adult who received the AZD1222 COVID-19 vaccine.

This clone was seen once. This chain links TRBV4-2 with TRBJ1-1; 9 positions match TRBD1. The germline gives CDR1 LGHNA, CDR2 YNFKEQ. The CDR3 has 15 amino acids. Trimming at V came to 0 bases and at J to 4 bases, leaving 3 bases not matched to a gene. For the CDR3, the DNA is TGTGCCAGCAGCCAAGACGGGACAGGGTTCACTGAAGCTTTCTTT. It encodes CASSQDGTGFTEAFF.

The chain recombines TRBV12-3 or TRBV12-4 with TRBJ1-1, with D unclear. This CDR3 has 13 amino acids. Trimming shortened V by 8 bases and J by 7 bases, and 17 bases separated the two germline ends. CDR3 amino acids: CASRTGGNLEAFF. DNA for the CDR3: TGTGCCAGCCGGACTGGCGGAAATCTTGAAGCTTTCTTT.

The J gene is TRBJ1-1, the V gene TRBV7-6; 7 bases align to TRBD1. After removal of 0 bases from V and 4 bases from J, the junction contained 8 bases not matched to a gene. Germline values: CDR1 SGHVS, CDR2 FNYEAQ. The CDR3 contains 16 residues. This chain's CDR3 is CASSLAGSGGSTEAFF. The CDR3 bases are TGTGCCAGCAGCTTAGCAGGGTCAGGGGGGTCCACTGAAGCTTTCTTT.

This chain uses TRBV3-1 (or the pseudogene TRBV3-2) with TRBJ2-3; possible D gene TRBD1, 6 bases. The CDR3 totals 16 residues. V lost 0 bases and J 7 bases, leaving 17 bases between the germline ends. Germline CDR1 and CDR2: LGHDT and YNNKEL (reference sequence). The CDR3 is CASSQDLGSGQNTQYF. The CDR3 nucleotides read TGTGCCAGCAGCCAAGATCTAGGGAGCGGACAGAATACGCAGTATTTT.

This clone came up once. This chain uses TRBV5-6 with TRBJ2-3; D could derive from TRBD1 or TRBD2 (6 bases each). The CDR3 runs to 15 residues. V lost 5 bases and J 0 bases, leaving 13 bases between the germline ends. Per germline, CDR1 SGHDT and CDR2 YYEEEE. Written as DNA, the CDR3 is TGTGCCAGCAGTCACGGGGGCCCTAGCACAGATACGCAGTATTTT. It codes for CASSHGGPSTDTQYF.

The chain joins TRBV6-5 to TRBJ2-5, with 9 bases identical to TRBD1. The CDR3 has 14 amino acids. Germline CDR1 and CDR2: MNHEY and SVGAGI. After removal of 4 bases from V and 5 bases from J, the junction contained 5 bases not matched to a gene. The CDR3 region is CASSFGQGWETQYF. The CDR3 DNA reads TGTGCCAGCAGTTTCGGACAGGGGTGGGAGACCCAGTACTTC.

The rearrangement links TRBV6-5 to TRBJ1-5; D remains ambiguous. V lost 6 bases to trimming and J lost 4 bases, with 16 bases between them. This CDR3 spans 15 amino acids. Looked up from germline, CDR1 is MNHEY and CDR2 is SVGAGI. Written as DNA, the CDR3 is TGTGCCAGCAGCCTTCAGGACGGCGGGAATCAGCCCCAGCATTTT. Translating it yields CASSLQDGGNQPQHF.

This chain joins TRBV7-9 and TRBJ1-4; D is uncertain. V lost 4 bases to trimming and J lost 4 bases, with 16 bases between them. CDR3 length: 16 residues. Germline V gene lookup returns CDR1 SEHNR and CDR2 FQNEAQ (reference sequence). The CDR3, as DNA: TGTGCCAGCAGCTCCATAATGGGAGGTGGTAATGAAAAACTGTTTTTT. Amino acids: CASSSIMGGGNEKLFF.

The rearrangement joins TRBV3-1 (or the pseudogene TRBV3-2) to TRBJ1-3; tentative D call: TRBD1 (6 bases). V lost 5 bases and J lost 4, with 15 bases in between. The CDR3 totals 15 residues. Germline CDR1 and CDR2: LGHDT and YNNKEL (reference sequence). As DNA, the CDR3 is TGTGCCAGCAGCTTTCGGAACAGGGCCGGAAACACCATATATTTT. It is translated as CASSFRNRAGNTIYF.

The genes are TRBV4-1 and TRBJ2-3; D is ambiguous. This CDR3 has 17 residues. The germline CDR1 and CDR2 sequences are MGHRA and YSYEKL. The V end was cut by 1 base, the J end by 1 base, with 15 bases between. In DNA form, the CDR3 reads TGCGCCAGCAGCCAAGGCTGGACGTTAGCTGGCACAGATACGCAGTATTTT. Translating gives CASSQGWTLAGTDTQYF.

The V call is TRBV19, the J call TRBJ1-1; maybe TRBD1 (5 bases). This CDR3 has 15 amino acids. With 0 bases removed from V and 11 bases from J, the gap between germline ends came to 19 bases. Germline CDR1 is LNHDA and CDR2 is SQIVND (reference sequence). The CDR3 region has the DNA TGTGCCAGTAGTATAGATGGATTGAGACAGCGGGCCGCTTTCTTT. It specifies CASSIDGLRQRAAFF.

The rearrangement links TRBV6-5 to TRBJ1-2; 7 bases agree with TRBD1. CDR1 MNHEY and CDR2 SVGAGI come from the germline V gene. The CDR3 totals 12 residues. The V and J ends lost 7 bases and 6 bases, in that order; junction bases with no gene match: 5. CDR3 in DNA: TGTGCCAGCACCCCGGACAGGAATGGCTACACCTTC. This sequence encodes CASTPDRNGYTF.

This CDR3 reads CASSRYRDELNQPQHF. CDR3 in DNA: TGTGCCAGCAGTCGGTACCGGGACGAACTCAACCAGCCCCAGCATTTT. The chain employs TRBV6-2 or TRBV6-3 and TRBJ1-5, with D possibly matching TRBD1 (5 bases). Germline V CDR1 and CDR2: MNHEY, SVGEGT. The CDR3 sequence is 16 residues long. The V end was cut by 5 bases, the J end by 7 bases, with 21 bases between.

The chain uses TRBV4-2 and TRBJ1-1; TRBD1 matches at 7 bases. V shed 1 base, J shed 0 bases, and the junction held 2 bases outside the gene matches. The CDR3 sequence is 15 residues long. CDR1 and CDR2 from the germline V gene are LGHNA and YNFKEQ. CDR3 protein: CASSQGQGVNTEAFF. CDR3 sequence (DNA): TGTGCCAGCAGCCAAGGTCAGGGGGTGAACACTGAAGCTTTCTTT.